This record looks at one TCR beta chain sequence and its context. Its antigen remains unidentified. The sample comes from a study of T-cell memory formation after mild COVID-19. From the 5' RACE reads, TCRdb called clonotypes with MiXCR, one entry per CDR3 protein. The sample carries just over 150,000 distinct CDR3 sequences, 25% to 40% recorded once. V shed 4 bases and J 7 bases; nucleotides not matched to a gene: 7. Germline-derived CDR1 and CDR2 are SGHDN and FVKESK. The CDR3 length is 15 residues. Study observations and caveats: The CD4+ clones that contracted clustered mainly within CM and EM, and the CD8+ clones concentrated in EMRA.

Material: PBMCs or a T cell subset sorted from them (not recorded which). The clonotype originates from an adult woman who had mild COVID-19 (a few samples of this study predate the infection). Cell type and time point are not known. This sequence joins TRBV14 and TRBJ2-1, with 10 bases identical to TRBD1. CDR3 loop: CASSPTGGLRNEQFF. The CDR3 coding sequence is TGTGCCAGCAGCCCGACAGGGGGCTTGAGGAATGAGCAGTTCTTC.